This TCR beta chain was sequenced for a study of blood T cell repertoires in COVID-19. Study overall: The study drew acute and convalescent COVID-19 samples from the United States, Italy and Spain. Sources were T cells, B-cell-depleted T cells, or PBMCs; the material itself was cDNA or gDNA.

CDR3 size: 18 residues. Trimming took 1 base from V and 0 from J, leaving 16 bases between them. Germline assignment: CDR1 SGHRS and CDR2 YFSETQ. As originally analysed: Reference gene primer amplification yielded estimated nucleated cell counts. Measured with immunoSEQ multiplex PCR; TCRdb has only the in-frame clones, and not every one. That table is the source of V, J and clone size, and D and trimming were worked out from the DNA. The sample yields 99,000 or so clones, 85% seen once. Sequenced material: peripheral blood. The clonotype originates from a man over 45 with acute or convalescent COVID-19. V usage is TRBV5-1 and J usage is TRBJ2-2, with D possibly TRBD2 on 5 matching bases. The CDR3 DNA sequence: TGCGCCAGCAGCTTGAAGGTGCCCTCCGGGACGAACACCGGGGAGCTGTTTTTT. This sequence encodes CASSLKVPSGTNTGELFF.